This is a list of T cell receptor beta chains from one sample in a study of blood T cell repertoires in COVID-19. The assay was immunoSEQ multiplex PCR, and TCRdb's table has in-frame clones only and misses some. The repertoire holds about 140,000 clones, with roughly 89% as singletons. What was sequenced was peripheral blood. These TCRs come from a human donor in a cohort sampled during active COVID-19. CDR3s include the opening cysteine and the closing phenylalanine or tryptophan. D genes are given only for firm matches. Clone size is stated in some rows and not others, as once, few, many or a class when expanded.

D: NA
size: NA
J: TRBJ2-7
V: TRBV9
CDR3: CASSPRTDNYEQYF
DNA: TGTGCCAGCAGCCCACGGACGGACAACTACGAGCAGTACTTC

D: NA
size: NA
J: TRBJ1-1
V: TRBV20-1
CDR3: CSATDGPLNTEAFF
DNA: TGCAGTGCTACTGACGGTCCTTTGAACACTGAAGCTTTCTTT

D: NA
size: once
J: TRBJ2-1
V: TRBV28
CDR3: CASSLVLASYNEQFF
DNA: TGTGCCAGCAGTTTAGTACTAGCCTCCTACAATGAGCAGTTCTTC

D: NA
size: NA
J: TRBJ1-2
V: TRBV18
CDR3: CASSPGGLQGTPYGYTF
DNA: TGTGCCAGCTCACCAGGGGGCTTACAGGGAACGCCATATGGCTACACCTTC

D: TRBD1
size: NA
J: TRBJ2-7
V: TRBV11-2
CDR3: CASSTVRGPHYEQYF
DNA: TGTGCCAGCAGCACGGTGAGGGGGCCGCACTACGAGCAGTACTTC

D: TRBD1
size: NA
J: TRBJ1-4
V: TRBV2
CDR3: CASIGDRGDKKLFF
DNA: TGTGCCAGCATCGGTGACAGGGGTGATAAAAAACTGTTTTTT

D: TRBD2
size: NA
J: TRBJ2-7
V: TRBV30
CDR3: CAWSHRGGSYEQYF
DNA: TGTGCCTGGAGTCATCGGGGAGGGTCCTACGAGCAGTACTTC

D: TRBD2
size: NA
J: TRBJ2-1
V: TRBV19
CDR3: CASSSGRRYEQFF
DNA: TGTGCCAGTAGTAGCGGGAGACGTTATGAGCAGTTCTTC

D: NA
size: NA
J: TRBJ1-6
V: TRBV3-1/TRBV3-2
CDR3: CASSPQGSSPLHF
DNA: TGTGCCAGCAGCCCGCAGGGGAGTTCACCCCTCCACTTT

D: NA
size: NA
J: TRBJ2-7
V: TRBV19
CDR3: CASSLQGRDEQYF
DNA: TGTGCCAGTAGTCTCCAGGGAAGAGACGAGCAGTACTTC

D: NA
size: NA
J: TRBJ2-2
V: TRBV30
CDR3: CAWQGERAGELFF
DNA: TGTGCCTGGCAGGGTGAAAGAGCCGGGGAGCTGTTTTTT

D: NA
size: NA
J: TRBJ2-7
V: TRBV6-5
CDR3: CASSRSSGGGHEQYF
DNA: TGTGCCAGCAGTAGGTCTTCGGGAGGGGGCCACGAGCAGTACTTC

D: NA
size: NA
J: TRBJ2-7
V: TRBV27
CDR3: CASSSLLSYEQYF
DNA: TGTGCCAGCAGTTCTCTTTTGTCCTACGAGCAGTACTTC

D: TRBD2
size: NA
J: TRBJ2-2
V: TRBV25-1
CDR3: CASRLAINTGELFF
DNA: TGTGCCAGCAGACTAGCGATCAACACCGGGGAGCTGTTTTTT

D: NA
size: NA
J: TRBJ2-7
V: TRBV28
CDR3: CAHGAASYEQYF
DNA: TGTGCTCATGGAGCGGCCTCCTACGAGCAGTACTTC

D: NA
size: once
J: TRBJ2-7
V: TRBV28
CDR3: CASRTGRDYEQYF
DNA: TGTGCCAGCAGGACCGGGCGGGATTACGAGCAGTACTTC

D: TRBD2
size: NA
J: TRBJ2-7
V: TRBV4-3
CDR3: CASSQDRLAGSYEQYF
DNA: TGCGCCAGCAGCCAAGATAGACTAGCGGGAAGCTACGAGCAGTACTTC

D: TRBD2
size: NA
J: TRBJ2-5
V: TRBV6-4
CDR3: CASSVNGGETQYF
DNA: TGTGCCAGCAGTGTCAACGGGGGGGAGACCCAGTACTTC

D: NA
size: NA
J: TRBJ1-2
V: TRBV7-4
CDR3: CASPPARYYGYTF
DNA: TGTGCCAGCCCCCCCGCCAGGTACTATGGCTACACCTTC

D: NA
size: NA
J: TRBJ1-4
V: TRBV28
CDR3: CASSYASGGEEKLFF
DNA: TGTGCCAGCAGTTACGCCTCCGGGGGGGAGGAAAAACTGTTTTTT

D: TRBD2
size: NA
J: TRBJ2-3
V: TRBV19
CDR3: CASSIRSGREDTQYF
DNA: TGTGCCAGTAGTATAAGAAGCGGGAGAGAAGATACGCAGTATTTT

D: TRBD1
size: NA
J: TRBJ1-1
V: TRBV28
CDR3: CASSQTQGPGVFF
DNA: TGTGCCAGCAGTCAAACACAGGGGCCCGGAGTTTTCTTT

D: NA
size: NA
J: TRBJ2-7
V: TRBV2
CDR3: CAGRRGLSSYEQYF
DNA: TGTGCCGGCAGGCGGGGGCTAAGCTCCTACGAGCAGTACTTC

D: NA
size: NA
J: TRBJ1-1
V: TRBV30
CDR3: CAWSVGVNTEAFF
DNA: TGTGCCTGGAGTGTAGGAGTGAACACTGAAGCTTTCTTT

D: NA
size: NA
J: TRBJ2-2
V: TRBV10-3
CDR3: CAISARLETGELFF
DNA: TGTGCCATCAGTGCCCGACTAGAGACCGGGGAGCTGTTTTTT

D: NA
size: NA
J: TRBJ2-7
V: TRBV19
CDR3: CASRLGGSGEQYF
DNA: TGTGCCAGTCGTTTAGGAGGGTCTGGCGAGCAGTACTTC

D: NA
size: NA
J: TRBJ2-7
V: TRBV3-1/TRBV3-2
CDR3: CASSQDPGGFPLYEQYF
DNA: TGTGCCAGCAGCCAAGACCCAGGGGGGTTCCCCCTTTACGAGCAGTACTTC

D: NA
size: NA
J: TRBJ1-6
V: TRBV4-2
CDR3: CASSQVSLNSPLHF
DNA: TGTGCCAGCAGCCAAGTATCGTTAAATTCACCCCTCCACTTT

D: NA
size: NA
J: TRBJ2-7
V: TRBV10-3
CDR3: CAIRRLQSPYEQYF
DNA: TGTGCCATCAGGAGGCTTCAATCCCCTTACGAGCAGTACTTC

D: NA
size: NA
J: TRBJ2-7
V: TRBV5-4
CDR3: CASSFRGYSYEQYF
DNA: TGTGCCAGCAGCTTCCGGGGGTACTCCTACGAGCAGTACTTC

D: TRBD1
size: few
J: TRBJ2-2
V: TRBV4-1
CDR3: CASSQGPRDRVTGELFF
DNA: TGCGCCAGCAGCCAAGGCCCCCGGGACAGGGTCACCGGGGAGCTGTTTTTT

D: NA
size: NA
J: TRBJ1-6
V: TRBV5-4
CDR3: CASSLASGQTYNSPLHF
DNA: TGTGCCAGCAGCTTGGCGTCGGGACAAACTTATAATTCACCCCTCCACTTT

D: NA
size: few
J: TRBJ1-1
V: TRBV19
CDR3: CATLLQKGDTEAFF
DNA: TGTGCCACCCTGCTGCAAAAGGGAGACACTGAAGCTTTCTTT